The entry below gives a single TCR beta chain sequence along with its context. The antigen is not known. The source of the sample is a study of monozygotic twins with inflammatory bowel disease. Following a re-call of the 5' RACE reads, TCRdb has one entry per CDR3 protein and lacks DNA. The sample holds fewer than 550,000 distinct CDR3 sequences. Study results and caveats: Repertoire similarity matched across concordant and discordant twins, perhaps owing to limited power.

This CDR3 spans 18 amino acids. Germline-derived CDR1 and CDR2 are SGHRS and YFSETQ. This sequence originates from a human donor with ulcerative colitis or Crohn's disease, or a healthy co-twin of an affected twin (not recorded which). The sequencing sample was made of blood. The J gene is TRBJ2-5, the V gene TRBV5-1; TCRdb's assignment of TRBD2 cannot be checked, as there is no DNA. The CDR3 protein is CASSRMGTSGIPQETQYF.